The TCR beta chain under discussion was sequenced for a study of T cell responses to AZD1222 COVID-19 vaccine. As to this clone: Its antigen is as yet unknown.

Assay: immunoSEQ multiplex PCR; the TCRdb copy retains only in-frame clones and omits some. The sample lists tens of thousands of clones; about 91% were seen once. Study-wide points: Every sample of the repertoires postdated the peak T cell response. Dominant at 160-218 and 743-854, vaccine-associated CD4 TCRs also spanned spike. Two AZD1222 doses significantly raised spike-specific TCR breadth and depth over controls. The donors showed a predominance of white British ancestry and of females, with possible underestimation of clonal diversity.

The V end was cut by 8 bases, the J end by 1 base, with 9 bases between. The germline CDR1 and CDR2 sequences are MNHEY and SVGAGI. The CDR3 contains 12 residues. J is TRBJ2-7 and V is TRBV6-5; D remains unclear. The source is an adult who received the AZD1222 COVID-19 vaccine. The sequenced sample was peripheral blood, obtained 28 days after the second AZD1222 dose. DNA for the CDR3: TGTGCCAGCGGGTTTACATCCTACGAGCAGTACTTC. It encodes CASGFTSYEQYF.